This T cell receptor (beta chain) is from a study of CD8+CD57+ T cells in acquired aplastic anemia. Study context: Sorted CD4+ and CD8+ cells yielded roughly 3.2 ug of DNA on average. On average, healthy donors gave 8.5 million to 13 million reads for CD4+ cells. Whole-study results and caveats: In common between the patients and the controls were approximately 30 CD8+ CDR3 sequences.

TCR beta VDJ and CDR3 profiling used genomic DNA as template. TCRdb processed the reads anew with MiXCR; each CDR3 protein has one entry. The sample has about 170,000 distinct CDR3 sequences, 50% to 75% seen once; the top ten hold 45%. Comment on this clonotype: Its antigen is still unknown.

CDR1 is KGHDR and CDR2 is SFDVKD in the germline V gene. V was shortened by 5 bases and J by 7 bases, with 16 bases between the two germline ends. The CDR3 is made up of 15 amino acids. The sequenced material came from sorted CD4+, CD8+, or CD8+CD57+ T cells (not recorded which) from PBMCs. V usage is TRBV24-1 and J usage is TRBJ2-2; D is perhaps TRBD1 (8 bases). The TCR originated in a human donor in good health. The DNA of the CDR3 is TGTGCCACCAGTGCCACGGACAGGGACTACGGGGAGCTGTTTTTT. Residues: CATSATDRDYGELFF.